This paragraph reports one TCR beta chain. The sample is drawn from a study of blood T cell repertoires in COVID-19. Study overall: Sample material is recorded as cDNA or gDNA derived from T cells, B-cell-depleted T cells, or PBMCs.

Per the original methods: Using reference gene primer amplification, nucleated cell counts were estimated. Sequencing used immunoSEQ multiplex PCR; TCRdb keeps in-frame clones, though not all of them. V, J and clone size are those of that table, while D and trimming were read from the DNA. The data show about 370,000 clones, with approximately 88% seen just once and about 2.9% held by the top ten. The CDR3 is 14 residues long. The germline V gene encodes CDR1 SGHTS and CDR2 YDEGEE. V lost 7 bases and J lost 5, with 18 bases in between. The sequence was obtained from a woman aged 25-40 years with COVID-19, enrolled during active disease. The material sequenced was peripheral blood. The V and J genes are TRBV5-8 and TRBJ1-2; D might be TRBD1 (5 bases). DNA for the CDR3: TGTGCCAGCGAGGACAAAAGGTTATGGTATGGCTACACCTTC. Protein product: CASEDKRLWYGYTF.